The 14 T cell receptor beta chains below all came from one sample that was sequenced in a study of cytomegalovirus exposure and HLA in healthy donors. PCR was performed using 60 Vbeta and 13 Jbeta primers. The repertoire was sequenced with immunoSEQ multiplex PCR; TCRdb's copy has only in-frame clones and lacks some. The sample totals about 210,000 clones. The sequencing sample was made of PBMCs. Every receptor here comes from a woman aged 25 to 39 in good health and CMV-seropositive.

V usage is TRBV7-2 and J usage is TRBJ1-2, with 8 bases matching TRBD1. This CDR3 has 15 residues. Losses at the gene ends were 0 bases for V and 8 bases for J; bases not matched to a gene: 8. Germline V lookup: CDR1 SGHTA, CDR2 FQGNSA. This CDR3 reads CASSLAGQGAGGYTF. CDR3 coding DNA: TGTGCCAGCAGCTTAGCTGGGCAGGGGGCAGGGGGCTACACCTTC.

This chain links TRBV11-2 with TRBJ1-4, with a tentative D call TRBD1 (5 bases). CDR1 and CDR2 from the germline V gene are SGHAT and FQNNGV. Trimming removed 1 base from V and 12 bases from J, with 15 bases in between. CDR3 length: 14 residues. The CDR3 bases are TGTGCCAGCAGCTTAGTTATCTCCGGCAGGGAACTGTTTTTT. This sequence encodes CASSLVISGRELFF.

The chain joins TRBV6-5 to TRBJ1-2; 7 bases line up with TRBD1. Trimming took 10 bases from V and 6 from J; bases not matched to a gene: 14. Germline CDR1 MNHEY, CDR2 SVGAGI. This CDR3 has 14 amino acids. The CDR3 sequence is CAMHLTGHRNGYTF. The CDR3 DNA is TGTGCCATGCACCTGACAGGGCACAGAAATGGCTACACCTTC.

V gene TRBV6-1 combines with J gene TRBJ2-3; TRBD2 might be the D (6 bases). The CDR3 totals 14 residues. V lost 6 bases and J 4 bases, leaving 14 bases between the germline ends. Germline values: CDR1 MNHNS, CDR2 SASEGT. The CDR3 region has the DNA TGTGCCAGCAGGAACGGGGGACTTCCAGATACGCAGTATTTT. It encodes CASRNGGLPDTQYF.

The chain recombines TRBV19 with TRBJ2-2; D call uncertain. Trimming left V 10 bases short and J 2 bases short, with 8 bases between. The CDR3 spans 12 residues. Germline-derived CDR1 and CDR2 are LNHDA and SQIVND (reference sequence). This CDR3 is CATVLNTGELFF. As DNA, the CDR3 is TGTGCCACTGTCCTTAACACCGGGGAGCTGTTTTTT.

The chain couples TRBV10-1 to TRBJ1-1; weak D call: TRBD1 (6 bases). CDR1 is WNHNN and CDR2 is SYGVQD in the germline V gene (reference sequence). This CDR3 contains 13 residues. The V end lost 6 bases, the J end lost 1 base, and 9 bases lay between the germline ends. The CDR3 DNA follows: TGCGCCAGCAGCGTGGACAGGAACACTGAAGCTTTCTTT. Protein product: CASSVDRNTEAFF.

The CDR3 sequence: CASSEDRNYGYTF. In nucleotides, the CDR3 is TGTGCCAGCTCGGAGGACAGGAACTATGGCTACACCTTC. The chain couples TRBV18 to TRBJ1-2, with 7 positions matching TRBD1. J lost 2 bases, V lost 6 bases, and 3 bases had no gene match. CDR3 length: 13 amino acids. The germline CDR1 and CDR2 sequences are KGHSH and LQKENI.

The chain recombines TRBV19 with TRBJ1-2; D unclear. The CDR3 is made up of 12 amino acids. The V end lost 6 bases, the J end lost 7 bases, and 12 bases lay between the germline ends. In germline, CDR1 is LNHDA, CDR2 SQIVND (reference sequence). The CDR3 protein is CASRDAGFGYTF. CDR3 sequence (DNA): TGTGCCAGTAGAGACGCGGGGTTTGGCTACACCTTC.

This sequence joins TRBV9 and TRBJ2-5; TRBD1 might be the D (5 bases). Per the germline V gene, CDR1 is SGDLS and CDR2 is YYNGEE. The length of the CDR3 is 13 residues. V lost 0 bases and J lost 7, with 10 bases in between. CDR3 sequence: CASSVVPQGTQYF. The CDR3 DNA reads as TGTGCCAGCAGCGTAGTCCCCCAGGGGACCCAGTACTTC.

The V call is TRBV7-7, the J call TRBJ1-2; the D gene is possibly TRBD1 (5 bases). CDR1 SSHAT and CDR2 FNYEAQ come from the germline V gene (reference sequence). The CDR3 has 13 residues. Deletions cut 6 bases from V and 4 bases from J, with 12 bases between. This CDR3 is CASRGTGGYGYTF. In DNA form, the CDR3 reads TGTGCCAGCAGGGGAACCGGGGGCTATGGCTACACCTTC. Combining the CDR3 with reference TRBV7-7 and TRBJ1-2 gives the whole variable domain GAGVSQSPRYKVTKRGQDVTLRCDPISSHATLYWYQQALGQGPEFLTYFNYEAQPDKSGLPSDRFSAERPEGSISTLTIQRTEQRDSAMYRCASRGTGGYGYTFGSGTRLTVV.

The chain couples TRBV5-6 to TRBJ2-2; TRBD2 agrees at 10 bases. The trim removed 0 bases at V and 7 bases at J, leaving 6 bases unmatched. CDR1 SGHDT and CDR2 YYEEEE come from the germline V gene. The CDR3 is made up of 16 amino acids. The CDR3 nucleotides are TGTGCCAGCAGCTTGGGCCCCACTAGCGGGAACGGGGAGCTGTTTTTT. It specifies CASSLGPTSGNGELFF.

This rearrangement joins TRBV6-6 to TRBJ1-2; 7 positions match TRBD1. In germline, CDR1 is MNHNY, CDR2 SVGAGI (reference sequence). This CDR3 has 13 residues. V trimming: 4 bases; J trimming: 3 bases; junction bases outside the gene matches: 2. The CDR3 nucleotides are TGTGCCAGCAGTTCCGGGACAGACTATGGCTACACCTTC. It is translated as CASSSGTDYGYTF.

The chain is built from TRBV6-5 and TRBJ2-7; 9 bases agree with TRBD1. Germline CDR1 MNHEY, CDR2 SVGAGI. The V gene end was trimmed by 7 bases and the J gene end by 4 bases; junction bases not matched to a gene: 2. CDR3 length: 12 amino acids. CDR3 residues: CASTDRGYEQYF. Written as DNA, the CDR3 is TGTGCCAGCACGGACAGGGGATACGAGCAGTACTTC.

The chain joins TRBV29-1 to TRBJ1-1; D is unclear. This CDR3 region has 11 residues. From germline, CDR1 is SQVTM and CDR2 ANQGSEA. V was trimmed by 3 bases and J by 5 bases, leaving 7 bases between them. The CDR3 DNA reads TGCAGCGTTGAGGCGGTTACTGAAGCTTTCTTT. Translated, it gives CSVEAVTEAFF.